Listed here is a single TCR beta chain. Its antigen is currently unknown. The method was immunoSEQ multiplex PCR; TCRdb's version includes in-frame clones alone and lacks a portion of them. This table holds 5,000 or so clones, 55% to 70% found once. This entry belongs to a study of CD8 T cell repertoires and HIV-1 epitope variants. As for the study in general: Separate wells received one of Twenty-five Gag or Nef variant peptides. T cells were cultured for more than nine days with cytokines added on days 3 and 7. The baseline condition was 1M T cells left uncultured.

General study results and limits: Nine or ten antigen-specific TCR beta clonotypes were found; six seemed cross-reactive to variants.

The sequencing sample was made of cultured CD8+ T cells derived from PBMCs. This receptor was taken from a male donor with HIV.

The CDR3 loop is CASSRTVYEQYF. In DNA form, the CDR3 reads TGTGCCAGCAGTCGGACAGTATACGAGCAGTACTTC. The chain couples TRBV28 to TRBJ2-7, with D tentatively TRBD1 (6 bases). V was cut by 5 bases and J by 4 bases, with 9 bases left in between. The germline V gene has CDR1 MDHEN and CDR2 SYDVKM. The CDR3 is 12 residues long.